This T cell receptor beta chain was identified in a study of shared clonotypes between healthy human individuals. Trimming removed 6 bases from V and 3 bases from J; junction bases left unmatched: 5. The germline V gene encodes CDR1 MNHEY and CDR2 SVGAGI. The CDR3 runs to 15 residues. Subsets obtained from CD4+ cells comprised CD45RA+ naive and CD45RA-negative memory cells. Clones were read by immunoSEQ multiplex PCR, and TCRdb kept only the in-frame ones, dropping some. The data contain about 2.3 million clones, 92% of them singletons. The rearrangement uses TRBV6-5 and TRBJ1-4; TRBD1 agrees at 9 bases. The TCR originated in a man aged 18 to 29 in good health. Some clones in this sample may be carry-over from other donors' samples. Input material: naive CD4+ T cells from PBMCs. Regarding subset: CD45RA+ positively selected. CDR3 nucleotide sequence: TGTGCCAGCAGAAGACAGGGGGTGGCTAATGAAAAACTGTTTTTT. It codes for CASRRQGVANEKLFF.